The 29 T cell receptor beta chains below were found in one sample sequenced in a study of tumor and adjacent non-tumor tissue in lung cancer. A modified ARM-PCR protocol with three rounds of nested PCR amplified TCRbeta. TCRdb itself ran the multiplex PCR reads through MiXCR, one entry per CDR3 protein. The repertoire includes about 75,000 distinct CDR3 sequences, 65% to 75% of them detected once, and roughly 26% sits in the top ten. This sample's RNA came from whole unsorted tissue. Distant lung tissue was collected more than 3 cm away from the tumor edge. The source material was distant non-tumor lung tissue. These receptors were collected from a woman aged 50 to 60 with non-small cell lung cancer.

Turning to this clonotype: This clone may be a read error of a much larger clone one base away. The chain is built from TRBV12-3 or TRBV12-4 and TRBJ2-1; D is perhaps TRBD2 (5 bases). CDR3 size: 14 residues. This CDR3 reads CTSRSGRDYNEQFF. CDR3 nucleotides: TGTACCAGCAGGAGCGGACGGGATTACAATGAGCAGTTCTTC.

To note about this clonotype: The missing conserved phenylalanine or tryptophan at the end of this CDR3 makes a read error likely. This chain connects TRBV11-1 to TRBJ2-1; 11 positions match TRBD2. This CDR3 region has 14 residues. The germline CDR1 and CDR2 sequences are SGHAT and FQDESV (reference sequence). The chain's CDR3 is CASTLAGVGNEQFL. The CDR3 nucleotides are TGTGCAAGCACACTAGCGGGAGTAGGGAATGAGCAGTTCCTC.

The V call is TRBV11-1, the J call TRBJ2-7; a weak D match, TRBD2 (5 bases). The V gene's germline CDR1 is SGHAT and CDR2 FQDESV (reference sequence). The CDR3 extends over 15 amino acids. The V gene lost 6 bases and the J gene lost 3 bases, with 18 bases spanning the gap. CDR3 DNA: TGTGCCAGCAGTTACGAAATAGCGACAAACTACGAGCAGTACTTC. Residues: CASSYEIATNYEQYF.

The chain employs TRBV7-3 and TRBJ2-1; D remains unclear. Deletions cut 5 bases from V and 5 bases from J, with 13 bases between. This CDR3 is built from 14 residues. CDR1 is SGHTA, CDR2 FQGTGA, per germline. CDR3 in amino acids: CASSPNPRDNEQFF. The CDR3 DNA is TGTGCCAGCAGCCCAAATCCCCGGGACAATGAGCAGTTCTTC.

This chain uses TRBV29-1 with TRBJ2-1, with 9 nucleotides matching TRBD2. The CDR3 extends over 12 amino acids. Germline V gene sequence: CDR1 SQVTM, CDR2 ANQGSEA. V lost 8 bases to trimming and J lost 9 bases; unmatched junction nucleotides: 8. Written as DNA, the CDR3 is TGCAGCATCATCAGCGGGGGGTTTGAGCAGTTCTTC. Residues: CSIISGGFEQFF.

This clonotype was recorded once. The conserved phenylalanine or tryptophan normally closing the CDR3 is absent here, so this likely arose from a read error. The rearrangement links TRBV11-2 to TRBJ2-7; the D call may be TRBD1 or TRBD2 (5 bases each). The V and J ends lost 4 bases and 0 bases respectively, with 19 bases between them. The CDR3 extends over 17 amino acids. Per germline, CDR1 SGHAT and CDR2 FQNNGV. The CDR3 loop is CASSWKTGTVSSYEQYS. The CDR3 DNA reads as TGTGCCAGCAGCTGGAAAACCGGGACGGTTAGCTCCTACGAGCAGTACTCC.

V and J are TRBV5-8 and TRBJ2-1; TRBD2 agrees at 7 bases. V was clipped by 2 bases and J by 5 bases; unmatched bases: 4. The CDR3 loop spans 14 amino acids. Germline V CDR1 and CDR2: SGHTS, YDEGEE. The CDR3 loop reads CASSFVLANNEQFF. The CDR3 DNA reads TGTGCCAGCAGCTTTGTACTAGCGAACAATGAGCAGTTCTTC.

The chain uses TRBV6-5 and TRBJ2-7; D may be TRBD1 (6 bases). V gave up 7 bases and J gave up 3 bases, with 22 bases separating them. Germline-derived CDR1 and CDR2 are MNHEY and SVGAGI. The CDR3 extends over 16 amino acids. The CDR3, as DNA: TGTGCCAGCACCGCACCATCCACGGGACATGGCTACGAGCAGTACTTC. Translated: CASTAPSTGHGYEQYF.

Many counts were recorded for this clonotype. CDR3 nucleotides: TGTGCCAGCACCGCTGGGGCAGCGGGAGACGAGACCCAGTACTTC. Encoded protein: CASTAGAAGDETQYF. This chain links TRBV6-1 with TRBJ2-5, with 8 positions matching TRBD2. Germline V gives CDR1 MNHNS, CDR2 SASEGT. The length of the CDR3 is 15 residues. The trim removed 7 bases at V and 5 bases at J, leaving 12 bases unmatched.

In this sample, this clonotype turned up many times. The gene calls are TRBV6-2 or TRBV6-3 and TRBJ2-7, with 15 nucleotides matching TRBD2. CDR1 is MNHEY, CDR2 SVGEGT, per germline. The CDR3 consists of 17 residues. The junction had 6 bases not matched to a gene; V was cut back by 4 bases and J by 2 bases. CDR3 amino acids: CASSFMGLAGGPYEQYF. The CDR3 bases are TGTGCCAGCAGTTTTATGGGACTAGCGGGAGGTCCCTACGAGCAGTACTTC.

This clonotype was counted only a few times. Because it lacks the conserved phenylalanine or tryptophan at the end, this CDR3 is likely a read error. The chain links TRBV11-2 to TRBJ2-6; D is perhaps TRBD1 (6 bases). The CDR3 extends over 18 amino acids. CDR1 SGHAT and CDR2 FQNNGV come from the germline V gene. The CDR3: CAGSLTDSLYSGANVLTS. CDR3 DNA: TGTGCCGGCAGCTTAACGGACAGTCTGTACTCTGGGGCCAACGTCCTGACTTCC.

This clonotype was counted a few times. Since a much larger clone is just one base distant, this may be a read error. The chain joins TRBV12-3 or TRBV12-4 to TRBJ1-5; 10 bases are shared with TRBD1. The CDR3 extends over 14 amino acids. CDR3 sequence: CANSGQGGNQPQHF. The CDR3 bases are TGTGCCAACAGTGGACAGGGGGGCAATCAGCCCCAGCATTTT.

This clonotype was observed once. A much larger clone differs from this one at a single base, so this may be a read error. The chain uses TRBV20-1 and TRBJ2-1, with 8 bases lining up with TRBD1. The V segment lost 5 bases and the J segment 9 bases; nucleotides outside the gene matches: 6. This CDR3 comprises 12 residues. Germline V gives CDR1 DFQATT, CDR2 SNEGSKA (reference sequence). The CDR3 DNA follows: TGCAGTGCTGACGACAGGGGAGCTGAGCAGTTCTTC. It is translated as CSADDRGAEQFF.

As for this clonotype: Since a much larger clone is just one base distant, this may be a read error. The CDR3 sequence: CASSPTRYGYTF. The DNA for the CDR3 is TGTGCCAGCAGCCCTACAAGGTATGGCTACACCTTC. This rearrangement joins TRBV12-3 or TRBV12-4 to TRBJ1-2; D is uncertain. CDR3 size: 12 residues. With 6 bases removed from V and 5 bases from J, the gap between germline ends came to 10 bases.

As regards this clonotype: The junction differs from germline at one of its ends, possibly a read error. The gene calls are TRBV29-1 and TRBJ2-3; no clear D. Germline assignment: CDR1 SQVTM and CDR2 ANQGSEA. This CDR3 contains 12 residues. CDR3 sequence: CSVEWEYNAHYF. Written as DNA, the CDR3 is TGCAGCGTTGAATGGGAATACAATGCGCATTATTTT.

The chain combines TRBV11-2 with TRBJ2-7, with 7 nucleotides matching TRBD1. The J segment lost 7 bases and the V segment lost 9 bases, leaving 21 bases of the junction unmatched. Germline CDR1 SGHAT, CDR2 FQNNGV. The CDR3 covers 16 residues. The CDR3 DNA is TGTGCCAGGAGCCCCCGTCCCGGGACAGTGATGGGGGAGCAGTACTTC. Its translation: CARSPRPGTVMGEQYF.

In regard to this clonotype: This clone may be a read error of a much larger clone one base away. V gene TRBV5-4 combines with J gene TRBJ1-1; D is perhaps TRBD1 (6 bases). Trimming took off 6 bases at V and 2 bases at J, with 23 bases between the two ends. The CDR3 spans 17 residues. Germline assignment: CDR1 SGHNT and CDR2 YYREEE (reference sequence). In DNA form, the CDR3 reads TGTGCCAGCAACGCAAAAGCCCGACAGGCAATCAACACTGAAGCTTTCTTT. Amino acid sequence: CASNAKARQAINTEAFF. The full variable domain, completed using reference TRBV5-4 and TRBJ1-1, is ETGVTQSPTHLIKTRGQQVTLRCSSQSGHNTVSWYQQALGQGPQFIFQYYREEENGRGNFPPRFSGLQFPNYSSELNVNALELDDSALYLCASNAKARQAINTEAFFGQGTRLTVV.

Turning to this clonotype: Mismatch with germline at one junction end may stem from a read error. The chain links TRBV4-3 to TRBJ2-6, with no clear D. The CDR3 loop spans 18 amino acids. Germline CDR1 is LGHNA and CDR2 is YSLEER. The CDR3 loop reads CTRSQGNDGNSGANVLTF. The CDR3 DNA is TGCACCAGGAGCCAAGGAAATGATGGGAACTCTGGGGCCAACGTCCTGACTTTC.

The J gene is TRBJ1-2, the V gene TRBV20-1; tentative D call: TRBD1 (5 bases). The CDR3 is made up of 11 amino acids. CDR1 is DFQATT and CDR2 is SNEGSKA in the germline V gene (reference sequence). The germline V and J ends were trimmed by 8 bases and 7 bases, with 14 bases remaining between them. The CDR3 DNA reads TGCAGTACCGGGGCCTACTTTGGCTACACCTTC. Its translation is CSTGAYFGYTF.

Regarding this clonotype: Being one base from a much bigger clone, this may be a read error. J is TRBJ2-7 and V is TRBV6-1, with TRBD2 matching over 12 bases. Germline CDR1 reads MNHNS; CDR2 reads SASEGT. CDR3 length equals 18 residues. The CDR3 DNA reads TGTGCCAGCAGTGAATTCAGACTAGCGGGAGAATCCTCCTACGAGCAGTGCTTC. This translates into CASSEFRLAGESSYEQCF.

As for this clonotype: A read error may account for a junction end that differs from germline. The chain links TRBV20-1 to TRBJ2-7; D is ambiguous. The CDR3 is made up of 14 amino acids. Germline CDR1 DFQATT, CDR2 SNEGSKA (reference sequence). CDR3 sequence reads: CSASREGTGYKQYF. The DNA for the CDR3 is TGTAGTGCTAGTCGAGAAGGCACGGGCTACAAGCAGTACTTC.

To note about this clonotype: Given a much more abundant clone one base away, this may be a read error. This chain uses TRBV4-3 with TRBJ1-2; a weak D match, TRBD1 (5 bases). The V gene's germline CDR1 is LGHNA and CDR2 YSLEER. V lost 3 bases, J lost 4 bases, and 15 bases lay in between. The CDR3 has 15 amino acids. The CDR3 reads CASSQDMGEVYGYTF. Written as DNA, the CDR3 is TGCGCCAGCAGCCAGGACATGGGCGAGGTCTATGGCTACACCTTC.

In its sample, this clonotype was seen a few times. The rearrangement joins TRBV7-9 to TRBJ1-2, with no clear D. Trimming stripped 5 bases from V and 2 bases from J, with 9 bases between. The CDR3 runs to 13 residues. The germline V gene has CDR1 SEHNR and CDR2 FQNEAQ (reference sequence). In DNA form, the CDR3 reads TGTGCCAGCAGCCCCGAGGGCAACTATGGCTACACCTTC. Protein: CASSPEGNYGYTF.

This chain uses TRBV6-2 or TRBV6-3 with TRBJ1-2; D remains unclear. The germline V gene encodes CDR1 MNHEY and CDR2 SVGEGT. The CDR3 spans 14 residues. Deletions cut 6 bases from V and 5 bases from J, with 16 bases between. The CDR3 DNA reads TGTGCCAGCAGCCGCGGGCAAGGGCAGTATGGCTACACCTTC. Its protein product is CASSRGQGQYGYTF.

The sample holds many counts of this clonotype. The chain carries TRBV6-2 or TRBV6-3 and TRBJ1-1; perhaps TRBD1 as D (6 bases). This CDR3 region has 15 residues. V dropped 6 bases and J dropped 5 bases, with 19 bases sitting between them. Germline V gene data show CDR1 as MNHEY and CDR2 as SVGEGT. The CDR3 spells CASRNTGGGATEAFF. The DNA of the CDR3 is TGTGCCAGCAGAAACACCGGCGGGGGCGCGACTGAAGCTTTCTTT.

The chain has TRBV11-1 and TRBJ2-3; D may be TRBD2 (6 bases). This CDR3 has 15 amino acids. From germline, CDR1 is SGHAT and CDR2 FQDESV (reference sequence). The CDR3 DNA reads TGTGGTGGCAGCTTGGGGAGTTCGGGGGTGAATACGCAGTATTTT. It yields the protein CGGSLGSSGVNTQYF.

This clonotype was observed many times. The CDR3 reads CATSDPRQGSDTQYF. CDR3 nucleotides: TGTGCCACCAGTGATCCCCGACAGGGGTCAGATACGCAGTATTTT. The rearrangement uses TRBV24-1 and TRBJ2-3; 8 nucleotides line up with TRBD1. The germline CDR1 and CDR2 sequences are KGHDR and SFDVKD. This CDR3 contains 15 residues. With V trimmed by 3 bases and J by 4 bases, 5 bases remained unmatched.

Comments on this clonotype: A much larger clone sits a single nucleotide away, making a read error possible. CDR3 in DNA: TGTACCAGCAGTTACTCGAAAGGGCCGAACTATGGCTACACCTTC. Translation: CTSSYSKGPNYGYTF. The chain combines TRBV6-6 with TRBJ1-2; D unclear. CDR3 length: 15 residues. Germline V gene data show CDR1 as MNHNY and CDR2 as SVGAGI (reference sequence).

This clonotype was found once. The J gene is TRBJ2-5, the V gene TRBV5-1; TRBD1 might be the D (6 bases). The ends were cut back, 2 bases at V and 2 bases at J, with 10 bases in the middle. This CDR3 comprises 14 residues. The germline V gene encodes CDR1 SGHRS and CDR2 YFSETQ. This CDR3 reads CASSFVQGQETQYF. For the CDR3, the DNA is TGCGCCAGCAGCTTTGTACAGGGACAAGAGACCCAGTACTTC.